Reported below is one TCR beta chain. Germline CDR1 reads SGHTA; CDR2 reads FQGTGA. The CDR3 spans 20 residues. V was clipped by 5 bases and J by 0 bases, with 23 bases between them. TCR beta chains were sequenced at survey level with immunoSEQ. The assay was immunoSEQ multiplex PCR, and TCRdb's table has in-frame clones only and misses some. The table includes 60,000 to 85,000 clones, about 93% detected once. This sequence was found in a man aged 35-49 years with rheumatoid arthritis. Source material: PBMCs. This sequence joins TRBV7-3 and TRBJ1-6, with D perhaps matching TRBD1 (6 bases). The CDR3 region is CASSVQPGGPLTSYNSPLHF. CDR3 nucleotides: TGTGCCAGCAGCGTCCAGCCGGGGGGGCCATTGACCTCCTATAATTCACCCCTCCACTTT. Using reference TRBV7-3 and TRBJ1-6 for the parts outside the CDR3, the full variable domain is GAGVSQTPSNKVTEKGKYVELRCDPISGHTALYWYRQSLGQGPEFLIYFQGTGAADDSGLPNDRFFAVRPEGSVSTLKIQRTERGDSAVYLCASSVQPGGPLTSYNSPLHFGNGTRLTVT.